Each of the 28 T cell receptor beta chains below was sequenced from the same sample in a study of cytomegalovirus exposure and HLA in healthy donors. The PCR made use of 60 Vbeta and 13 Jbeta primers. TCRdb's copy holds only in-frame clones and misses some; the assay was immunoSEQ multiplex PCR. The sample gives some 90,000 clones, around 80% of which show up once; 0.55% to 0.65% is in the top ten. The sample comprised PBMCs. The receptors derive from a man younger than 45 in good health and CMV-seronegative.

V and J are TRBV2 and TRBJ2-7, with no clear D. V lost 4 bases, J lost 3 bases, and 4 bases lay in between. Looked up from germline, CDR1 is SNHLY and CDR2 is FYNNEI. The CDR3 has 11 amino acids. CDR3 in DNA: TGTGCCAGCAGTGGGGGCTACGAGCAGTACGTC. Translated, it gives CASSGGYEQYV.

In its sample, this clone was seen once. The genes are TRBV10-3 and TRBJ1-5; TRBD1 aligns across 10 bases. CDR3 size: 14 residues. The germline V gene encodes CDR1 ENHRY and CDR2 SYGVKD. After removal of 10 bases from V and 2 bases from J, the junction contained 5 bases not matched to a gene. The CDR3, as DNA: TGTGCCACCGAAGGGACAGGGGGCAATCAGCCCCAGCATTTT. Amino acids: CATEGTGGNQPQHF.

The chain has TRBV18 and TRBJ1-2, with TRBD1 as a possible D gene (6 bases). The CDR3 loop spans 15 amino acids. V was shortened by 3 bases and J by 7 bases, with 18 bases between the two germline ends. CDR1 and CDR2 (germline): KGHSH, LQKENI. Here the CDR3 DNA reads TGTGCCAGCTCACCGGACAGCTCACCTAGGGGTGGCTACACCTTC. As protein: CASSPDSSPRGGYTF.

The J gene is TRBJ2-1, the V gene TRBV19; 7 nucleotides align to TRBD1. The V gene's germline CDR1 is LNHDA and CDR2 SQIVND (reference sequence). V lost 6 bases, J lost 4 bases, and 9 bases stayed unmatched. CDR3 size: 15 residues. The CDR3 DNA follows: TGTGCCAGTAGCAAATCCGGGACAGTGTACAATGAGCAGTTCTTC. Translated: CASSKSGTVYNEQFF.

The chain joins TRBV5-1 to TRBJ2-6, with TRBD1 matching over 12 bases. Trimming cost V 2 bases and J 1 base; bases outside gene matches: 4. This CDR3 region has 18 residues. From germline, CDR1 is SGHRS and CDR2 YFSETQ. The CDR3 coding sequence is TGCGCCAGCAGCTTCCGGGGACAGGGGGCTTCTGGGGCCAACGTCCTGACTTTC. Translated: CASSFRGQGASGANVLTF.

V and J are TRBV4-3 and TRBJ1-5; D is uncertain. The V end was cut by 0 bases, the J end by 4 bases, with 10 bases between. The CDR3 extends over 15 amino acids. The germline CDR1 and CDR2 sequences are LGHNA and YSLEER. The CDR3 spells CASSQDYGWNQPQHF. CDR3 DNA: TGCGCCAGCAGCCAAGATTACGGGTGGAATCAGCCCCAGCATTTT.

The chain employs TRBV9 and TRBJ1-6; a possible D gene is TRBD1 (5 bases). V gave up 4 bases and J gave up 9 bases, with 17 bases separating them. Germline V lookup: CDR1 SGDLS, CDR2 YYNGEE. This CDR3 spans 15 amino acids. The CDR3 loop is CASSPAGRSTSPLHF. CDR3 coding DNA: TGTGCCAGCAGCCCAGCAGGGCGATCTACTTCACCCCTCCACTTT. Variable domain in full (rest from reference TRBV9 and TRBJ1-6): DSGVTQTPKHLITATGQRVTLRCSPRSGDLSVYWYQQSLDQGLQFLIQYYNGEERAKGNILERFSAQQFPDLHSELNLSSLELGDSALYFCASSPAGRSTSPLHFGNGTRLTVT.

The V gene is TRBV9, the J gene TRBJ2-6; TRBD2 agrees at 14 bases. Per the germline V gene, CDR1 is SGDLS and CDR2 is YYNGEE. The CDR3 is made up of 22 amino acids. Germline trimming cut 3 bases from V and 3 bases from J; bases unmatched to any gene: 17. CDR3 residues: CASSDRTDIRTSGRIGANVLTF. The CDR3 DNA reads TGTGCCAGCAGCGACCGGACTGACATAAGGACTAGCGGGAGGATTGGGGCCAACGTCCTGACTTTC.

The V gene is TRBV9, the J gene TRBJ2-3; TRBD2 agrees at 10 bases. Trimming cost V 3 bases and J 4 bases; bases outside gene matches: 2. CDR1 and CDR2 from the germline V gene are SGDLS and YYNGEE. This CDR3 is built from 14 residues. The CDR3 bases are TGTGCCAGCAGCGGTAGCGGGGGGCCAGATACGCAGTATTTT. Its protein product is CASSGSGGPDTQYF.

CDR3 bases: TGTGCCAGCAGCTTAATGAGCGGGGGGGCCGATGAGCAGTTCTTC. This translates into CASSLMSGGADEQFF. The chain is built from TRBV11-1 and TRBJ2-1; 10 bases fit TRBD2. Germline V gene data show CDR1 as SGHAT and CDR2 as FQDESV (reference sequence). This CDR3 spans 15 amino acids. Losses at the gene ends were 2 bases for V and 8 bases for J; bases not matched to a gene: 6.

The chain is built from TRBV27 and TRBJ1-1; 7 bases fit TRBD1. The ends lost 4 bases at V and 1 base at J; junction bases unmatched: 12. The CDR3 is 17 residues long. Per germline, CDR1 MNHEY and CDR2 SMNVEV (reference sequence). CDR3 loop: CASSSRLTGAKNTEAFF. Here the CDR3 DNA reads TGTGCCAGCAGTTCGAGACTTACAGGGGCGAAGAACACTGAAGCTTTCTTT.

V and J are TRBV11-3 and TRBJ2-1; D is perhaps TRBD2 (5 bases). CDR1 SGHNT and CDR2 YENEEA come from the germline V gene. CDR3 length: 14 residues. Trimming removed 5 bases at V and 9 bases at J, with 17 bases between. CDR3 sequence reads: CASSKIPLTTEQFF. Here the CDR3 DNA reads TGTGCCAGCAGCAAAATCCCACTGACTACTGAGCAGTTCTTC.

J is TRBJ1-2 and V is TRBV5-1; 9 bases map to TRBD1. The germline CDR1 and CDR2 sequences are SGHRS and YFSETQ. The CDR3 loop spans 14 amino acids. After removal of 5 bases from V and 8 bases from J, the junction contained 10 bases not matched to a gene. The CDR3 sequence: CASSQDRGFEGYTF. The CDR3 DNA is TGCGCCAGCAGTCAGGACAGGGGCTTCGAAGGCTACACCTTC.

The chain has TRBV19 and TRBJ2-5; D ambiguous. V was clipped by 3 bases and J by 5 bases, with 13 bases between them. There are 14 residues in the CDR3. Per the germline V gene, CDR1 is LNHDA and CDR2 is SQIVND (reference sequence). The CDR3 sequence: CASSMAPTRETQYF. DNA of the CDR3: TGTGCCAGTAGTATGGCCCCGACACGGGAGACCCAGTACTTC. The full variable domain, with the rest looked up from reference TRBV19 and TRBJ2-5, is DGGITQSPKYLFRKEGQNVTLSCEQNLNHDAMYWYRQDPGQGLRLIYYSQIVNDFQKGDIAEGYSVSREKKESFPLTVTSAQKNPTAFYLCASSMAPTRETQYFGPGTRLLVL.

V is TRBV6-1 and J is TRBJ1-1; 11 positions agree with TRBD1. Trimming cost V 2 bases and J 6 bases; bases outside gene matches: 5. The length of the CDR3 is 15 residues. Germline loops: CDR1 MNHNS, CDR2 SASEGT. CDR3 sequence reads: CASSEFGQGASEAFF. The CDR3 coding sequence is TGTGCCAGCAGTGAATTTGGACAGGGGGCCTCTGAAGCTTTCTTT.

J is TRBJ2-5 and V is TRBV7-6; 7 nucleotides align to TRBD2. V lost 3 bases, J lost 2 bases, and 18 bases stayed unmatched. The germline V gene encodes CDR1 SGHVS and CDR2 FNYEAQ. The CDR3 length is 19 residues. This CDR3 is CASSLFGWGGSRRQETQYF. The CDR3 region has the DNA TGTGCCAGCAGCTTGTTCGGCTGGGGGGGGTCGAGGAGGCAAGAGACCCAGTACTTC.

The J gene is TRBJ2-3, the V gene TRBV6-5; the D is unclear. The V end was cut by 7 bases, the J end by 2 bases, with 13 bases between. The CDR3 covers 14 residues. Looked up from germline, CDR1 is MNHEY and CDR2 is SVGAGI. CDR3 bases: TGTGCCAGCAAATCACAGTTCTACACAGATACGCAGTATTTT. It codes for CASKSQFYTDTQYF.

CDR3 coding DNA: TGTGCCACCAGCAGGACAGGGGTCCTCCGGGGAAACACCATATATTTT. Its protein is CATSRTGVLRGNTIYF. The J gene is TRBJ1-3, the V gene TRBV15, with 8 bases fitting TRBD1. The length of the CDR3 is 16 residues. The ends lost 3 bases at V and 4 bases at J; junction bases unmatched: 8. CDR1 and CDR2 (germline): LNHNV, YYDKDF (reference sequence).

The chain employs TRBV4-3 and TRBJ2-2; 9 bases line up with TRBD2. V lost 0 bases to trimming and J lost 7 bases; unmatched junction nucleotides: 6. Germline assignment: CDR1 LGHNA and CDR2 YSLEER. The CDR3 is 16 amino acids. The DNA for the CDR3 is TGCGCCAGCAGCCAAGAAGGCGGGGGGGCGGTCGGGGAGCTGTTTTTT. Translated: CASSQEGGGAVGELFF.

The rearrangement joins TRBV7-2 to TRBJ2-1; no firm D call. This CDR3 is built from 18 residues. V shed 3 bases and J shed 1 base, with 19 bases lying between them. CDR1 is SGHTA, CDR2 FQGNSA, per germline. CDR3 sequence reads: CASSFSSFGSRSYNEQFF. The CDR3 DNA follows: TGTGCCAGCAGCTTTTCTAGTTTCGGATCTCGGTCCTACAATGAGCAGTTCTTC.

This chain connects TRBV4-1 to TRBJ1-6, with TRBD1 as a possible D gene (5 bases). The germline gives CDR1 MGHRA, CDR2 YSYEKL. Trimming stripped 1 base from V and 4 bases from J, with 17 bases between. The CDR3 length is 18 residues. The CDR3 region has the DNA TGCGCCAGCAGCCAAGCCCCAGGGAACGCGGGGTATAATTCACCCCTCCACTTT. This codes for CASSQAPGNAGYNSPLHF.

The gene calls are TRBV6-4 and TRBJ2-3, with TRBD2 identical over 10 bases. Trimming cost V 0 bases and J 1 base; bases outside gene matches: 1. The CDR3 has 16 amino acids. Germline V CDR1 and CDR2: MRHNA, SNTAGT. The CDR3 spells CASSDSGTSGTDTQYF. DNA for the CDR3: TGTGCCAGCAGTGACTCCGGGACTAGCGGCACAGATACGCAGTATTTT.

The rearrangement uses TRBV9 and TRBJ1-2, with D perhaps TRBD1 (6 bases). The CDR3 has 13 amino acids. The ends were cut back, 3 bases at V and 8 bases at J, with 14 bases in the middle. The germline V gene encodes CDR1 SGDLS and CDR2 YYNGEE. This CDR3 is CASSEAGELGYTF. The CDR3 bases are TGTGCCAGCAGCGAGGCAGGGGAATTGGGCTACACCTTC.

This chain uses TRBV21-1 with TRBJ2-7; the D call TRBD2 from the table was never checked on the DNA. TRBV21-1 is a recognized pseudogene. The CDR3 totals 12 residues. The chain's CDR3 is CASPHSYYEQYV. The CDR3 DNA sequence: TGTGCCAGCCCACACTCTTACTACGAGCAGTACGTC.

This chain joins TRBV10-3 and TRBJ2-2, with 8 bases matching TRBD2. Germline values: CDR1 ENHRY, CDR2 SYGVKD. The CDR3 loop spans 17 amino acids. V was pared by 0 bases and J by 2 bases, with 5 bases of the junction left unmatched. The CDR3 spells CAISESGTSGNTGELFF. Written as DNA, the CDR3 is TGTGCCATCAGTGAGTCTGGTACTAGCGGAAACACCGGGGAGCTGTTTTTT.

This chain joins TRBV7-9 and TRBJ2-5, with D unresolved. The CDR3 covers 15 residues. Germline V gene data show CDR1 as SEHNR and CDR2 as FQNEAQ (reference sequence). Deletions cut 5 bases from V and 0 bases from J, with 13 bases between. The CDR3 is CASSHSLLYQETQYF. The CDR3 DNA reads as TGTGCCAGCAGCCACAGCTTACTGTACCAAGAGACCCAGTACTTC.

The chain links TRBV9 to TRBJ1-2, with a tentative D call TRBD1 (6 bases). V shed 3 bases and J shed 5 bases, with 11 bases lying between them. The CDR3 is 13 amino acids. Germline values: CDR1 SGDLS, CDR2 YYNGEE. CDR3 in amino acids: CASSEGQRYGYTF. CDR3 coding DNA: TGTGCCAGCAGCGAAGGACAGAGATATGGCTACACCTTC.

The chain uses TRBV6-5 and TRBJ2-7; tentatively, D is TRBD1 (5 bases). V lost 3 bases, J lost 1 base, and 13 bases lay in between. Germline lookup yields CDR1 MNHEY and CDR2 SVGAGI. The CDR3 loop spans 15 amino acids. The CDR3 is CASSYSAGKSYEQYF. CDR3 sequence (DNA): TGTGCCAGCAGTTATTCGGCAGGGAAGTCCTACGAGCAGTACTTC.